This T cell receptor (beta chain) was captured by sequencing in a study of blood T cells in healthy people across ages. Overall study findings and caveats: Diversity estimated from one million T cells was considered an underestimate. Aged donors had fewer naive CD4+ cells and lower diversity than long-lived donors.

The sample holds a few counts of this clonotype. Its antigen is undetermined. In germline, CDR1 is MNHEY, CDR2 SVGEGT. Trimming took 1 base from V and 4 from J, leaving 5 bases between them. This CDR3 contains 13 residues. Using a J-beta primer mix together with a sample-barcoded 5' primer, a second PCR was run for roughly 7 to 12 cycles. TCRdb reanalysed the 5' RACE reads using MiXCR and keeps one entry per CDR3 protein. The data hold just under 750,000 distinct CDR3 sequences, with approximately 21% observed a single time. The sample consisted of blood. This rearrangement joins TRBV6-2 or TRBV6-3 to TRBJ2-1; no clear D gene. This sequence was found in a man aged 65-85 years in good health. CDR3 protein: CASSYWDYNEQFF. CDR3 nucleotide sequence: TGTGCCAGCAGTTACTGGGATTACAATGAGCAGTTCTTC.